This paragraph covers one T cell receptor beta chain sequence. The V gene's germline CDR1 is SGHDT and CDR2 YYEEEE. The CDR3 has 16 amino acids. Trimming took off 0 bases at V and 5 bases at J, with 17 bases between the two ends. This specimen comes from a study of blood T cell repertoires in COVID-19. Study-wide context: Sources were T cells, B-cell-depleted T cells, or PBMCs; the material itself was cDNA or gDNA.

Study processing details: Quantification of nucleated cells was approximated via reference gene primer amplification. The protocol was immunoSEQ multiplex PCR, while the TCRdb copy is restricted to in-frame clones and leaves out a portion. The V and J calls and the clone size are those of that table, but D and trimming were determined from the DNA. The data contain some 210,000 clones, 82% of them singletons. Material: peripheral blood. This TCR derives from a woman between 35 and 50 years old with acute or convalescent COVID-19. The chain uses TRBV5-6 and TRBJ2-5; possibly TRBD1 for D (6 bases). The CDR3 DNA sequence: TGTGCCAGCAGCTTGGCCGATGGTACAGGGTTGGAGACCCAGTACTTC. This sequence encodes CASSLADGTGLETQYF.